The rows below give T cell receptor beta chains drawn from one sample of a study of cytomegalovirus exposure and HLA in healthy donors. The protocol was immunoSEQ multiplex PCR, while the TCRdb copy is restricted to in-frame clones and leaves out a portion. The sample records tens of thousands of clones, under 70% being singletons. Sample: PBMCs. The receptor source for this set is a woman between 50 and 59 years old in good health and CMV-seronegative. The CDR3 runs from the conserved cysteine through the conserved F or W. A D gene is named only where the DNA matches it firmly. Where a row states a size, it is once, few, many or the class of an expanded clone; other rows omit it.

j_call: TRBJ1-2; v_call: TRBV5-6; d_call: -; clone_size: -; cdr3_aa: CASSLTGEANYGYTF; cdr3_nt: TGTGCCAGCAGCTTGACGGGGGAAGCTAACTATGGCTACACCTTC
j_call: TRBJ1-1; v_call: TRBV7-9; d_call: TRBD1; clone_size: once; cdr3_aa: CASSYGQGGTEAFF; cdr3_nt: TGTGCCAGCAGCTACGGACAGGGGGGAACTGAAGCTTTCTTT
j_call: TRBJ2-7; v_call: TRBV5-6; d_call: TRBD1; clone_size: -; cdr3_aa: CASSLFRTGSSYEQYF; cdr3_nt: TGTGCCAGCAGCTTGTTTCGGACAGGGAGCAGCTACGAGCAGTACTTC
j_call: TRBJ2-7; v_call: TRBV6-5; d_call: TRBD2; clone_size: -; cdr3_aa: CASSTTLAGLEYF; cdr3_nt: TGTGCCAGCAGTACAACCCTAGCGGGCCTCGAGTACTTC
j_call: TRBJ2-1; v_call: TRBV5-1; d_call: -; clone_size: -; cdr3_aa: CASSPLGHEQFF; cdr3_nt: TGCGCCAGCAGCCCCTTGGGCCATGAGCAGTTCTTC
j_call: TRBJ1-1; v_call: TRBV25-1; d_call: -; clone_size: -; cdr3_aa: CASSETGFSTEAFF; cdr3_nt: TGTGCCAGCAGTGAGACAGGATTTAGTACTGAAGCTTTCTTT
j_call: TRBJ2-5; v_call: TRBV29-1; d_call: -; clone_size: -; cdr3_aa: CSVGEGQETQYF; cdr3_nt: TGCAGCGTGGGTGAGGGCCAAGAGACCCAGTACTTC
j_call: TRBJ1-1; v_call: TRBV7-9; d_call: TRBD1; clone_size: -; cdr3_aa: CASSLGAGTGNAFF; cdr3_nt: TGTGCCAGCAGCTTAGGGGCCGGGACAGGGAATGCTTTCTTT
j_call: TRBJ1-2; v_call: TRBV7-8; d_call: TRBD1; clone_size: few; cdr3_aa: CASSPAPDRVRANYGYTF; cdr3_nt: TGTGCCAGCAGCCCCGCCCCGGACAGGGTTCGAGCTAACTATGGCTACACCTTC
j_call: TRBJ2-7; v_call: TRBV27; d_call: TRBD2; clone_size: -; cdr3_aa: CASRLAQREGEQYF; cdr3_nt: TGTGCCAGCAGACTAGCCCAGCGGGAGGGTGAGCAGTACTTC
j_call: TRBJ1-1; v_call: TRBV11-2; d_call: -; clone_size: -; cdr3_aa: CASSLNTEAFF; cdr3_nt: TGTGCCAGCAGCCTCAACACTGAAGCTTTCTTT
j_call: TRBJ1-1; v_call: TRBV28; d_call: -; clone_size: -; cdr3_aa: CASPVRGVGEAFF; cdr3_nt: TGTGCCAGCCCGGTTCGGGGGGTAGGGGAGGCTTTCTTT
j_call: TRBJ1-5; v_call: TRBV27; d_call: -; clone_size: once; cdr3_aa: CASKGGYSNQPQHF; cdr3_nt: TGTGCCAGCAAGGGCGGGTATAGCAATCAGCCCCAGCATTTT
j_call: TRBJ2-1; v_call: TRBV10-3; d_call: TRBD2; clone_size: -; cdr3_aa: CAISVGLAGGLGEQFF; cdr3_nt: TGTGCCATCAGTGTGGGACTAGCGGGGGGGCTGGGTGAGCAGTTCTTC
j_call: TRBJ2-2; v_call: TRBV10-3; d_call: -; clone_size: -; cdr3_aa: CAISEGSAGGTGELFF; cdr3_nt: TGTGCCATCAGTGAGGGTTCGGCAGGAGGCACCGGGGAGCTGTTTTTT
j_call: TRBJ2-7; v_call: TRBV6-5; d_call: TRBD2; clone_size: -; cdr3_aa: CASSLGTSESYEQYF; cdr3_nt: TGTGCCAGCAGCCTCGGGACTAGCGAATCCTACGAGCAGTACTTC
j_call: TRBJ1-2; v_call: TRBV6-6; d_call: -; clone_size: -; cdr3_aa: CASSYSPQGLYGYTF; cdr3_nt: TGTGCCAGCAGTTACTCGCCACAGGGCCTATATGGCTACACCTTC
j_call: TRBJ1-5; v_call: TRBV5-1; d_call: -; clone_size: -; cdr3_aa: CASSLTGLGNQPQHF; cdr3_nt: TGCGCCAGCAGCTTGACAGGGCTGGGGAATCAGCCCCAGCATTTT
j_call: TRBJ2-5; v_call: TRBV5-1; d_call: -; clone_size: once; cdr3_aa: CASSLAWQEETQYF; cdr3_nt: TGCGCCAGCAGCTTGGCCTGGCAGGAAGAGACCCAGTACTTC
j_call: TRBJ1-5; v_call: TRBV27; d_call: -; clone_size: -; cdr3_aa: CASRDRINQPQHF; cdr3_nt: TGTGCCAGCAGGGACAGAATTAATCAGCCCCAGCATTTT
j_call: TRBJ1-5; v_call: TRBV21-1; d_call: -; clone_size: few; cdr3_aa: CASSKIGRSRGNQPQHF; cdr3_nt: TGTGCCAGCAGCAAAATCGGAAGGTCGAGGGGCAATCAGCCCCAGCATTTT
j_call: TRBJ2-7; v_call: TRBV5-1; d_call: -; clone_size: -; cdr3_aa: CASSLEQVSYEQYF; cdr3_nt: TGCGCCAGCAGCTTGGAACAGGTCTCCTACGAGCAGTACTTC
j_call: TRBJ2-7; v_call: TRBV6-1; d_call: TRBD2; clone_size: few; cdr3_aa: CASSGRTSGGVLLSYEQYF; cdr3_nt: TGTGCCAGCAGTGGCCGGACTAGCGGGGGGGTACTTCTATCCTACGAGCAGTACTTC
j_call: TRBJ2-3; v_call: TRBV7-9; d_call: -; clone_size: -; cdr3_aa: CASDGGDTQYF; cdr3_nt: TGTGCCAGTGATGGGGGGGATACGCAGTATTTT
j_call: TRBJ1-4; v_call: TRBV7-8; d_call: TRBD1; clone_size: -; cdr3_aa: CASSLRQGKATNEKLFF; cdr3_nt: TGTGCCAGCAGCCTCCGACAGGGCAAGGCAACTAATGAAAAACTGTTTTTT
j_call: TRBJ2-7; v_call: TRBV15; d_call: -; clone_size: medium-sized; cdr3_aa: CATSRVAGVPYEQYF; cdr3_nt: TGTGCCACCAGCAGAGTGGCAGGGGTTCCCTACGAGCAGTACTTC
j_call: TRBJ2-7; v_call: TRBV29-1; d_call: -; clone_size: -; cdr3_aa: CSVETGRAGEQYF; cdr3_nt: TGCAGCGTTGAAACCGGGAGAGCGGGCGAGCAGTACTTC
j_call: TRBJ1-2; v_call: TRBV30; d_call: TRBD1; clone_size: -; cdr3_aa: CAWIVQGTYGYTF; cdr3_nt: TGTGCCTGGATCGTACAGGGGACTTATGGCTACACCTTC
j_call: TRBJ2-1; v_call: TRBV5-6; d_call: -; clone_size: -; cdr3_aa: CASSSVRTQYNEQFF; cdr3_nt: TGTGCCAGCAGCTCCGTCCGGACACAGTACAATGAGCAGTTCTTC
j_call: TRBJ2-7; v_call: TRBV7-9; d_call: -; clone_size: few; cdr3_aa: CASREGYEQYF; cdr3_nt: TGTGCCAGCAGGGAGGGCTACGAGCAGTACTTC
j_call: TRBJ2-1; v_call: TRBV6-5; d_call: -; clone_size: -; cdr3_aa: CASSYAGTYNEQFF; cdr3_nt: TGTGCCAGCAGTTATGCGGGAACCTACAATGAGCAGTTCTTC
j_call: TRBJ1-2; v_call: TRBV7-9; d_call: TRBD1; clone_size: -; cdr3_aa: CASSLAGGQGSYGYTF; cdr3_nt: TGTGCCAGCAGCTTAGCGGGCGGACAGGGAAGCTATGGCTACACCTTC
j_call: TRBJ2-6; v_call: TRBV2; d_call: TRBD1; clone_size: -; cdr3_aa: CASSRQGGGANVLTF; cdr3_nt: TGTGCCAGCAGTCGACAGGGCGGTGGGGCCAACGTCCTGACTTTC
j_call: TRBJ2-7; v_call: TRBV7-8; d_call: -; clone_size: few; cdr3_aa: CASSLEGRWEQYF; cdr3_nt: TGTGCCAGCAGCTTAGAGGGGAGGTGGGAGCAGTACTTC
j_call: TRBJ2-2; v_call: TRBV4-1; d_call: TRBD2; clone_size: -; cdr3_aa: CASSQERGGGRANTGELFF; cdr3_nt: TGCGCCAGCAGCCAAGAAAGAGGTGGCGGGAGGGCGAACACCGGGGAGCTGTTTTTT
j_call: TRBJ2-5; v_call: TRBV28; d_call: -; clone_size: -; cdr3_aa: CASSLAGTQETQYF; cdr3_nt: TGTGCCAGCAGTTTGGCCGGGACTCAAGAGACCCAGTACTTC
j_call: TRBJ2-2; v_call: TRBV6-1; d_call: -; clone_size: -; cdr3_aa: CASRITGITGELFF; cdr3_nt: TGTGCCAGCAGAATTACAGGGATCACCGGGGAGCTGTTTTTT
j_call: TRBJ1-4; v_call: TRBV4-1; d_call: -; clone_size: -; cdr3_aa: CASSLGQFNEKLFF; cdr3_nt: TGCGCCAGCAGCTTAGGACAGTTTAATGAAAAACTGTTTTTT
j_call: TRBJ2-7; v_call: TRBV29-1; d_call: TRBD1; clone_size: -; cdr3_aa: CSARGGQGSSYEQYF; cdr3_nt: TGCAGCGCCCGAGGGGGACAGGGAAGCTCCTACGAGCAGTACTTC
j_call: TRBJ2-3; v_call: TRBV6-5; d_call: -; clone_size: -; cdr3_aa: CASSPQLVSDTQYF; cdr3_nt: TGTGCCAGCAGCCCACAACTAGTTTCAGATACGCAGTATTTT
j_call: TRBJ1-3; v_call: TRBV6-5; d_call: TRBD1; clone_size: few; cdr3_aa: CASSARGPGNTIYF; cdr3_nt: TGTGCCAGCAGTGCAAGGGGGCCTGGAAACACCATATATTTT
j_call: TRBJ1-5; v_call: TRBV6-5; d_call: -; clone_size: -; cdr3_aa: CASSYKGGSNQPQHF; cdr3_nt: TGTGCCAGCAGTTACAAGGGAGGAAGCAATCAGCCCCAGCATTTT
j_call: TRBJ1-2; v_call: TRBV5-8; d_call: -; clone_size: few; cdr3_aa: CASSLGGTRRGYTF; cdr3_nt: TGTGCCAGCAGCTTGGGCGGTACCCGTAGAGGCTACACCTTC
j_call: TRBJ1-6; v_call: TRBV6-1; d_call: TRBD1; clone_size: few; cdr3_aa: CASSDDREWSPLHF; cdr3_nt: TGTGCCAGCAGTGACGACAGGGAATGGTCACCCCTCCACTTT
j_call: TRBJ1-2; v_call: TRBV5-8; d_call: -; clone_size: -; cdr3_aa: CASSLGTIYTF; cdr3_nt: TGTGCCAGCAGCTTGGGTACTATCTACACCTTC
j_call: TRBJ2-5; v_call: TRBV4-1; d_call: TRBD1; clone_size: -; cdr3_aa: CASRQPGGFGTQYF; cdr3_nt: TGCGCCAGCAGGCAACCAGGGGGCTTTGGGACCCAGTACTTC
j_call: TRBJ2-3; v_call: TRBV29-1; d_call: TRBD2; clone_size: -; cdr3_aa: CSVRRGVGTDTQYF; cdr3_nt: TGCAGCGTTCGCCGGGGGGTGGGCACAGATACGCAGTATTTT
j_call: TRBJ1-2; v_call: TRBV6-1; d_call: TRBD1; clone_size: -; cdr3_aa: CASSDKRQGGGYTF; cdr3_nt: TGTGCCAGCAGTGACAAACGACAGGGAGGAGGCTACACCTTC
j_call: TRBJ1-2; v_call: TRBV6-1; d_call: TRBD1; clone_size: -; cdr3_aa: CASSDDPDRAGAYGYTF; cdr3_nt: TGTGCCAGCAGTGACGACCCGGACAGGGCGGGTGCCTATGGCTACACCTTC
j_call: TRBJ1-2; v_call: TRBV29-1; d_call: -; clone_size: -; cdr3_aa: CSVDLTGLYGYTF; cdr3_nt: TGCAGCGTTGATTTAACCGGACTTTATGGCTACACCTTC
j_call: TRBJ2-5; v_call: TRBV6-5; d_call: -; clone_size: -; cdr3_aa: CASSSQQSQETQYF; cdr3_nt: TGTGCCAGCAGTTCCCAACAGAGTCAAGAGACCCAGTACTTC
j_call: TRBJ1-2; v_call: TRBV6-5; d_call: -; clone_size: -; cdr3_aa: CASSYAPGGRSGYTF; cdr3_nt: TGTGCCAGCAGCTACGCCCCCGGGGGGCGAAGTGGCTACACCTTC
j_call: TRBJ2-3; v_call: TRBV10-1; d_call: TRBD1; clone_size: -; cdr3_aa: CASSDRDSSTDTQYF; cdr3_nt: TGCGCCAGCAGTGATCGGGACAGTAGCACAGATACGCAGTATTTT
j_call: TRBJ1-5; v_call: TRBV30; d_call: TRBD1; clone_size: -; cdr3_aa: CAWSDRDWGSNQPQHF; cdr3_nt: TGTGCCTGGAGCGACAGGGATTGGGGAAGCAATCAGCCCCAGCATTTT
j_call: TRBJ2-4; v_call: TRBV5-6; d_call: -; clone_size: -; cdr3_aa: CASSLGGSLAKNIQYF; cdr3_nt: TGTGCCAGCAGCTTGGGTGGCAGTCTAGCCAAAAACATTCAGTACTTC